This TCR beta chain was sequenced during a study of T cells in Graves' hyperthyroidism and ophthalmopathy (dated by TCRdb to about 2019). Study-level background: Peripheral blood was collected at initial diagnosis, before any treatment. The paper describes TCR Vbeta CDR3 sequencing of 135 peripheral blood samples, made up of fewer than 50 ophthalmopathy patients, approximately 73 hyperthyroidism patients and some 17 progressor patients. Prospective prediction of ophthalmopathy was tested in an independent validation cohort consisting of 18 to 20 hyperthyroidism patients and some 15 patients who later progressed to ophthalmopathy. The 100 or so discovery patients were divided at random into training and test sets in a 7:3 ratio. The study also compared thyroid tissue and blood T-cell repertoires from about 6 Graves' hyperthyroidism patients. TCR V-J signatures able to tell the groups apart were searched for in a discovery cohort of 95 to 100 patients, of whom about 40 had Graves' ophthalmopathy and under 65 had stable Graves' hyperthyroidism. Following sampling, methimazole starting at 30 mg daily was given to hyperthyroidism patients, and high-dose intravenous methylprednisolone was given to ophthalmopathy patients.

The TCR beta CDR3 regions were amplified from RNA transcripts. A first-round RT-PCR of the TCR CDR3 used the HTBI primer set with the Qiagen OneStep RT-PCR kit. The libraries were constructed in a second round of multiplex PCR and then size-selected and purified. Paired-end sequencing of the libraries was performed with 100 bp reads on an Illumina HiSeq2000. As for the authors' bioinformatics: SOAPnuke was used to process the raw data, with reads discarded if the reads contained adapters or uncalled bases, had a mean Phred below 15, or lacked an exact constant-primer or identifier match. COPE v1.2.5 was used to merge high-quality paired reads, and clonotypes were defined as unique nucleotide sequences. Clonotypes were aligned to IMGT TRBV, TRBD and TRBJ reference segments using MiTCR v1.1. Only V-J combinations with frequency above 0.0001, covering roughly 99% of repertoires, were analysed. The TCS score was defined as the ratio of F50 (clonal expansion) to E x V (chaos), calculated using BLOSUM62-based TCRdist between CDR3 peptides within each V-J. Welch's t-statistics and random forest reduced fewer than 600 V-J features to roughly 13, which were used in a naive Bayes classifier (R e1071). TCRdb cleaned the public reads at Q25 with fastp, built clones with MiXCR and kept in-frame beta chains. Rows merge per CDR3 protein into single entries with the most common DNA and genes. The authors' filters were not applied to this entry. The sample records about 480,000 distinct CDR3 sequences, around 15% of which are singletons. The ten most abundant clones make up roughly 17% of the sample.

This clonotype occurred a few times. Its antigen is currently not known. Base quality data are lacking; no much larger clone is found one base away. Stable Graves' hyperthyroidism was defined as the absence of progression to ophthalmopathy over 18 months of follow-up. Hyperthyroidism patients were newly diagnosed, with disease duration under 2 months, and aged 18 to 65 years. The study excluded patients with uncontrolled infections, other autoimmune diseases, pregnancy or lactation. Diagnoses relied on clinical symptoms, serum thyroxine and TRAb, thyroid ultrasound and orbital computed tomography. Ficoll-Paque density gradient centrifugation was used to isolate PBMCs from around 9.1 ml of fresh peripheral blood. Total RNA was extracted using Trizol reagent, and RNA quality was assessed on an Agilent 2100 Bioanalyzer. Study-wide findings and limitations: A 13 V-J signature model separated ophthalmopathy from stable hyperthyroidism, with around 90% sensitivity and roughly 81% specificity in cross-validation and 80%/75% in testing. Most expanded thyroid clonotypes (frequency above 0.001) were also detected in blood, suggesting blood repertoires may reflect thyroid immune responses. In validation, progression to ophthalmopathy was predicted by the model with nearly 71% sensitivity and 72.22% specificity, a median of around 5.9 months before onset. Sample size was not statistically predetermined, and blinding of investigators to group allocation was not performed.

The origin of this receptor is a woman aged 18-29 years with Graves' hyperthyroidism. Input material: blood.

The bases read TGTGCCAGCAGCTTATTCGGGGGCAGGACCCAACTGGGAGGGACTGAAGCTTTCTTT. Its coded protein is CASSLFGGRTQLGGTEAFF. Recombination joined TRBV7-9 with TRBJ1-1; TRBD1 is a weak D gene call, 6 bases matching. Per the germline V gene (reference sequence), SEHNR is the CDR1 and FQNEAQ is the CDR2. Inclusive of the bounding cysteine and phenylalanine, the CDR3 is 19 residues long. The CDR3 DNA has 57 bases and is translated from base 1. V and J lose 2 bases and 5 bases, and a span of 27 bases separates them.